Listed here are 18 T cell receptor beta chains from one sample, sequenced in a study of human T cells and chemical hapten exposure. A single record per CDR3 protein comes from TCRdb applying MiXCR to the RACE reads. Seen here are more than 90,000 distinct CDR3 sequences, 9.5% to 12% observed once, and the top ten hold 3.2%. The time point is: patch test 2, 6 weeks after DPC sensitization. As for treatment: therapeutic diphenylcyclopropenone sensitization with weekly scalp DPC. Sequencing used whole blood, obtained in connection with sensitization to the hapten diphenylcyclopropenone (DPC). The receptor source for this set is a woman aged 40 to 50 with alopecia areata. Some clones in this sample may be carry-over from other donors' samples.

V and J are TRBV28 and TRBJ2-7; possibly TRBD1 or TRBD2 for D (5 bases each). This CDR3 has 14 amino acids. The germline V gene encodes CDR1 MDHEN and CDR2 SYDVKM. The V end was cut by 5 bases, the J end by 3 bases, with 14 bases between. The CDR3 reads CASSTGTAVYEQYF. DNA of the CDR3: TGTGCCAGCAGTACCGGGACGGCAGTCTACGAGCAGTACTTC.

This clonotype was counted a few times. The V call is TRBV28, the J call TRBJ1-1, with 7 bases identical to TRBD1. The CDR3 spans 14 residues. V lost 3 bases, J lost 6 bases, and 7 bases stayed unmatched. Germline CDR1 reads MDHEN; CDR2 reads SYDVKM. The CDR3, as DNA: TGTGCCAGCAGTTTGGGGACAGATAGTTCTGAAGCTTTCTTT. The encoded protein is CASSLGTDSSEAFF.

The gene calls are TRBV29-1 and TRBJ1-1; D uncertain. Germline V lookup: CDR1 SQVTM, CDR2 ANQGSEA. Trimming cost V 7 bases and J 4 bases, with 10 bases left between them. The CDR3 sequence is 11 residues long. CDR3 nucleotides: TGCAGCGCCCTGCCGGTCACTGAAGCTTTCTTT. Translation: CSALPVTEAFF.

On this clonotype itself: With a much larger clone just one base away, this may be a read error. The chain has TRBV9 and TRBJ1-2; 8 bases line up with TRBD1. The CDR3 runs to 15 residues. Trimming took 4 bases from V and 5 from J; bases not matched to a gene: 10. Germline values: CDR1 SGDLS, CDR2 YYNGEE. The CDR3 spells CASSPQGAGKYGYTF. The CDR3 nucleotides are TGTGCCAGCAGCCCCCAGGGGGCAGGTAAGTATGGCTACACCTTC.

In its sample, this clonotype was seen many times. The rearrangement uses TRBV12-3 or TRBV12-4 and TRBJ2-3, with 13 bases that match TRBD2. The CDR3 is 15 amino acids. J lost 6 bases, V lost 5 bases, and 5 bases had no gene match. This chain's CDR3 is CASSLGLAGVDTQYF. CDR3 nucleotide sequence: TGTGCCAGCAGTCTCGGACTAGCGGGAGTGGATACGCAGTATTTT.

The chain carries TRBV6-6 and TRBJ2-3, with D tentatively TRBD2 (5 bases). Germline CDR1 is MNHNY and CDR2 is SVGAGI (reference sequence). Trimming took off 10 bases at V and 0 bases at J, with 17 bases between the two ends. The CDR3 has 15 amino acids. CDR3 in amino acids: CATGFEGFSTDTQYF. The CDR3 bases are TGTGCCACAGGCTTTGAGGGATTTAGCACAGATACGCAGTATTTT.

The rearrangement joins TRBV20-1 to TRBJ2-7, with TRBD2 identical over 13 bases. J was trimmed by 4 bases and V by 3 bases; bases with no gene match: 3. CDR1 is DFQATT, CDR2 SNEGSKA, per germline (reference sequence). The CDR3 contains 14 residues. CDR3 DNA sequence: TGCAGTGCTAGCCCACTAGCGGGAGGGTACGAGCAGTACTTC. Its protein product is CSASPLAGGYEQYF.

The genes are TRBV5-4 and TRBJ2-7, with D perhaps matching TRBD2 (7 bases). CDR3 length: 14 residues. Germline assignment: CDR1 SGHNT and CDR2 YYREEE (reference sequence). V was pared by 0 bases and J by 4 bases, with 11 bases between. CDR3 region: CASSLVGGPYEQYF. In nucleotides, the CDR3 is TGTGCCAGCAGCTTGGTCGGGGGGCCTTACGAGCAGTACTTC.

The V call is TRBV11-2, the J call TRBJ2-5, with TRBD2 identical over 9 bases. The germline V gene encodes CDR1 SGHAT and CDR2 FQNNGV. The CDR3 is made up of 16 amino acids. V dropped 7 bases and J dropped 2; count of bases not matched to a gene: 11. The CDR3 coding sequence is TGTGCCAGCACCTTCTGGGGCGGGAGGGAACAAGAGACCCAGTACTTC. It encodes CASTFWGGREQETQYF.

Ten or more counts support this clonotype. The J gene is TRBJ2-7, the V gene TRBV3-1; 7 bases align to TRBD2. Unmatched junction bases numbered 8, after V lost 1 base and J lost 2 bases. The CDR3 extends over 16 amino acids. The germline CDR1 and CDR2 sequences are LGHDT and YNNKEL (reference sequence). The CDR3 spells CASSQGAGKRAYEQYF. The CDR3 nucleotides read TGTGCCAGCAGCCAAGGAGCGGGAAAAAGAGCCTACGAGCAGTACTTC.

This clonotype showed up just a few times. J is TRBJ2-2 and V is TRBV25-1, with 8 nucleotides matching TRBD2. Germline CDR1 MGHDK, CDR2 SYGVNS. V was clipped by 6 bases and J by 5 bases; unmatched bases: 8. CDR3 size: 15 residues. As DNA, the CDR3 is TGTGCCAGCAGCAAAGCGGGAGAGGTAACCGGGGAGCTGTTTTTT. It encodes CASSKAGEVTGELFF.

At least ten counts were recorded for this clonotype. V and J are TRBV7-9 and TRBJ1-1; D uncertain. CDR1 is SEHNR, CDR2 FQNEAQ, per germline (reference sequence). Trimming stripped 2 bases from V and 5 bases from J, with 12 bases between. The CDR3 is made up of 14 amino acids. The CDR3 sequence: CASSLRIGNTEAFF. The CDR3 DNA sequence: TGTGCCAGCAGCTTACGTATAGGGAATACTGAAGCTTTCTTT.

This rearrangement joins TRBV5-1 to TRBJ2-5; TRBD2 agrees at 7 bases. The V gene's germline CDR1 is SGHRS and CDR2 YFSETQ. The CDR3 covers 15 residues. V lost 0 bases, J lost 5 bases, and 7 bases stayed unmatched. The CDR3 loop reads CASSLAPSGPETQYF. For the CDR3, the DNA is TGCGCCAGCAGCTTGGCCCCTAGCGGTCCGGAGACCCAGTACTTC.

This clonotype appeared once. This may come from a read error, since a much larger clone is one base off. J is TRBJ2-1 and V is TRBV28, with 7 bases lining up with TRBD2. J lost 9 bases, V lost 9 bases, and 11 bases had no gene match. This CDR3 has 13 amino acids. Germline assignment: CDR1 MDHEN and CDR2 SYDVKM. CDR3 DNA: TGTGCCAGTGGGGAGGGGAACCAGGGTGAGCAGTTCTTC. This gives the protein CASGEGNQGEQFF.

This clonotype has just a few counts. V and J are TRBV28 and TRBJ2-5; TRBD1 is a possible D gene (6 bases). Germline-derived CDR1 and CDR2 are MDHEN and SYDVKM. The CDR3 has 15 amino acids. V was clipped by 3 bases and J by 3 bases, with 14 bases between them. The CDR3 DNA reads as TGTGCCAGCAGTTTTATCCGGGACACTGAAGAGACCCAGTACTTC. Amino acid sequence: CASSFIRDTEETQYF.

This sequence joins TRBV27 and TRBJ2-7, with 8 bases lining up with TRBD1. CDR1 and CDR2 from the germline V gene are MNHEY and SMNVEV (reference sequence). This CDR3 spans 15 amino acids. Germline trimming cut 5 bases from V and 7 bases from J; bases unmatched to any gene: 13. Here the CDR3 DNA reads TGTGCCAGCAGTCCGGTACGGGACAGGACAAGGGAGCAGTACTTC. It translates to CASSPVRDRTREQYF.

This clonotype was recorded at least ten times. This chain joins TRBV7-2 and TRBJ1-2; D unresolved. The CDR3 has 16 amino acids. Germline values: CDR1 SGHTA, CDR2 FQGNSA. V lost 1 base and J lost 4, with 16 bases in between. Written as DNA, the CDR3 is TGTGCCAGCAGCTTAGGGGCATTAAGGCGCCTCTATGGCTACACCTTC. Residues: CASSLGALRRLYGYTF. The variable domain in full, with the rest retrieved from reference TRBV7-2 and TRBJ1-2, is GAGVSQSPSNKVTEKGKDVELRCDPISGHTALYWYRQSLGQGLEFLIYFQGNSAPDKSGLPSDRFSAERTGGSVSTLTIQRTQQEDSAVYLCASSLGALRRLYGYTFGSGTRLTVV.

V usage is TRBV12-3 or TRBV12-4 and J usage is TRBJ1-5; 7 nucleotides align to TRBD1. This CDR3 contains 17 residues. V shed 4 bases and J 0 bases; nucleotides not matched to a gene: 9. In DNA, the CDR3 is TGTGCCAGCAGTTCCGGGACAGTTTCTTCTAGCAATCAGCCCCAGCATTTT. Encoded protein: CASSSGTVSSSNQPQHF.